This T cell receptor (beta chain) was found in a study of T cell responses to AZD1222 COVID-19 vaccine. Study results and limitations: Spike-spanning, vaccine-associated CD4 TCRs were dominant at 160-218 and 743-854.

TCRdb keeps only in-frame clones here, not all; method: immunoSEQ multiplex PCR. Seen here are around 110,000 clones, 92% observed once, and the top ten hold roughly 1.5%. CDR1 and CDR2 (germline): LGHDT, YNNKEL (reference sequence). V shed 5 bases and J 3 bases; nucleotides not matched to a gene: 4. The CDR3 loop spans 14 amino acids. Notes on this clone: Antigen unknown.

The TCR originated in an adult who received the AZD1222 COVID-19 vaccine. The starting material was peripheral blood, obtained 28 days after the second AZD1222 dose. J is TRBJ1-1 and V is TRBV3-1 (or the pseudogene TRBV3-2); 9 bases match TRBD1. CDR3 sequence (DNA): TGTGCCAGCAGCACCCGACAGGGGGACACTGAAGCTTTCTTT. Residues: CASSTRQGDTEAFF.